These T cell receptor beta chains were read from a single sample in a study of blood T cell repertoires in COVID-19. Data came from immunoSEQ multiplex PCR; TCRdb stores just in-frame clones and leaves some out. The sample shows 450,000 or so clones, 90% of them seen only once. Sequenced sample: PBMCs or T cells enriched from blood (not recorded which). These receptors all come from a man aged 18 to 30 who had recovered from COVID-19. Both conserved end residues are part of each CDR3. The order of the fields is J gene, V gene, CDR3 protein.

>TRBJ2-7|TRBV4-1
CASSTVLAGGSEVYF
>TRBJ2-4|TRBV19
CASSIAGLGRAKNIQYF
>TRBJ1-5|TRBV24-1
CATSDPHGQEMHF
>TRBJ1-6|TRBV7-9
CASGPGQGNSPLHF
>TRBJ2-2|TRBV7-9
CASSPTTGNTGELFF
>TRBJ1-2|TRBV9
CASSVTSNYGYTF
>TRBJ1-1|TRBV10-3
CASLDDILYTEAFF
>TRBJ1-2|TRBV28
CASSFPGFGYGYTF
>TRBJ1-1|TRBV2
CASTQWGENTEAFF
>TRBJ1-2|TRBV14
CASSHSTASRGYTF
>TRBJ2-3|TRBV7-9
CASSLGRGYTDTQYF
>TRBJ2-7|TRBV14
CASSQDLASPEQYF
>TRBJ2-5|TRBV27
CASNFLGGDQETQYF
>TRBJ2-1|TRBV27
CASSSGQGAYNEQFF
>TRBJ2-3|TRBV6-5
CASRTSFGDTQYF
>TRBJ1-1|TRBV6-5
CASMDREYATEAFF
>TRBJ2-2|TRBV5-4
CASSLGNTKPSNTGELFF
>TRBJ2-7|TRBV7-3
CASSSRQGLGYEQYF
>TRBJ2-2|TRBV27
CASRPGGPNTGELFF
>TRBJ1-1|TRBV10-1
CAIRDPTGEAFF
>TRBJ2-1|TRBV2
CASSGTGGLGQFF
>TRBJ1-6|TRBV19
CATTPGGARSPLHF
>TRBJ2-1|TRBV6-5
CASRGQASNEQFF
>TRBJ2-1|TRBV19
CASSIGVGGYNEQFF
>TRBJ1-5|TRBV9
CASSPGGVGNQPQHF
>TRBJ2-1|TRBV6-6
CASSQMPGQGMTREYNEQFF
>TRBJ1-4|TRBV5-6
CASSADSGANEKLFF
>TRBJ1-1|TRBV10-2
CASSESLGGDTEAFF
>TRBJ2-6|TRBV7-9
CASSLAGDGGANVLTF
>TRBJ2-3|TRBV5-1
CASSHTGSLRQTSTDTQYF
>TRBJ2-3|TRBV18
CASSPRIAGATDTQYF
>TRBJ2-3|TRBV5-1
CASTPGQGSQDTQYF
>TRBJ1-2|TRBV7-9
CASSSTERRTYTF
>TRBJ2-5|TRBV6-1
CASSESAAGLETQYF
>TRBJ2-2|TRBV3-1/TRBV3-2
CASSRRAGVGTGELFF
>TRBJ2-2|TRBV2
CASNSYNGELFF
>TRBJ1-5|TRBV15
CATSPQSNQPQHF
>TRBJ2-7|TRBV6-5
CASSSGGSLSYEQYF
>TRBJ2-1|TRBV7-3
CASTLSGASEQFF
>TRBJ1-2|TRBV13
CASTPGRGANGYTF
>TRBJ1-2|TRBV19
CASTGTGLTVYGYTF
>TRBJ2-2|TRBV11-3
CASRRQGITGELFF
>TRBJ2-3|TRBV7-8
CASSLGSSTDTQYF
>TRBJ2-5|TRBV29-1
CSVAGPYQETQYF
>TRBJ1-6|TRBV6-5
CASSPETDYNSPLHF
>TRBJ2-7|TRBV7-2
CASSLVGTGYYEQYF
>TRBJ2-5|TRBV6-5
CASSTKAKTQYF
>TRBJ2-1|TRBV4-1
CASSPLLAGSYNEQFF
>TRBJ1-2|TRBV12-3/TRBV12-4
CAGRDREHYGYTF
>TRBJ1-6|TRBV7-6
CASSLADREDSPLHF